These 23 T cell receptor beta chains share one sample of origin, sequenced in a study of blood T cell repertoires in COVID-19. Using immunoSEQ multiplex PCR, the repertoire was profiled, and TCRdb retains in-frame clones only, with some absent. Of 220,000 or so clones listed, 75% to 90% were seen once; the top ten hold approximately 8%. The sequencing sample was made of peripheral blood. These receptors originate from a woman of 80 years or more with COVID-19, enrolled during active disease.

The chain has TRBV30 and TRBJ2-7; 8 bases are a match to TRBD2. V shed 1 base, J shed 3 bases, and the junction held 14 bases outside the gene matches. There are 17 residues in the CDR3. Germline loops: CDR1 GTSNPN, CDR2 SVGIG (reference sequence). The CDR3 loop is CAWSGSKAGVSNYEQYF. In DNA, the CDR3 is TGTGCCTGGAGTGGGTCCAAAGCGGGAGTTAGTAACTACGAGCAGTACTTC.

The chain has TRBV29-1 and TRBJ2-7; tentatively, D is TRBD1 (6 bases). Germline CDR1 is SQVTM and CDR2 is ANQGSEA. The CDR3 extends over 12 amino acids. The ends were cut back, 4 bases at V and 3 bases at J, with 10 bases in the middle. CDR3 loop: CSVGRTVYEQYF. CDR3 nucleotide sequence: TGCAGCGTTGGACGGACAGTCTACGAGCAGTACTTC.

The chain is built from TRBV19 and TRBJ2-7; the match to TRBD1 covers 12 bases. Germline trimming cut 1 base from V and 6 bases from J; bases unmatched to any gene: 7. CDR3 length: 16 amino acids. Germline V gene sequence: CDR1 LNHDA, CDR2 SQIVND (reference sequence). DNA for the CDR3: TGTGCCAGTAGTATAGGGGGACAGGGGGCGAGGGGCGAGCAGTACTTC. Protein sequence: CASSIGGQGARGEQYF.

The chain links TRBV5-5 to TRBJ1-5, with D maybe TRBD1 (6 bases). Trimming stripped 6 bases from V and 5 bases from J, with 18 bases between. This CDR3 has 15 residues. The germline CDR1 and CDR2 sequences are SGHKS and YYEKEE (reference sequence). CDR3 sequence (DNA): TGTGCCAGCACCTGGCGACTGGGGGGGCATCAGCCCCAGCATTTT. Translating it yields CASTWRLGGHQPQHF.

The rearrangement uses TRBV18 and TRBJ2-1, with a possible D match to TRBD2 (7 bases). The CDR3 contains 13 residues. The germline V and J ends were trimmed by 6 bases and 9 bases, with 15 bases remaining between them. Germline CDR1 reads KGHSH; CDR2 reads LQKENI. The CDR3 reads CASSPTRGAEQFF. Here the CDR3 DNA reads TGTGCCAGCTCCCCGACCCGGGGGGCTGAGCAGTTCTTC.

The table lists this clone with a few counts. The CDR3 sequence is CATSPLAGGGEQFF. In DNA, the CDR3 is TGTGCCACCTCCCCCCTAGCGGGGGGGGGTGAGCAGTTCTTC. The chain combines TRBV19 with TRBJ2-1, with TRBD2 matching 12 bases. CDR1 is LNHDA and CDR2 is SQIVND in the germline V gene (reference sequence). The ends lost 10 bases at V and 9 bases at J; junction bases unmatched: 10. The CDR3 is 14 amino acids. The variable domain in full, with the rest retrieved from reference TRBV19 and TRBJ2-1, is DGGITQSPKYLFRKEGQNVTLSCEQNLNHDAMYWYRQDPGQGLRLIYYSQIVNDFQKGDIAEGYSVSREKKESFPLTVTSAQKNPTAFYLCATSPLAGGGEQFFGPGTRLTVL.

The chain combines TRBV12-5 with TRBJ1-1, with unresolved D. Trimming stripped 7 bases from V and 7 bases from J, with 19 bases between. CDR1 is LGHNT and CDR2 is FRNRAP in the germline V gene. The CDR3 has 14 amino acids. The CDR3 protein is CASAESWGGGEAFF. CDR3 nucleotide sequence: TGTGCTAGTGCCGAGTCGTGGGGAGGCGGTGAAGCTTTCTTT. The entire variable domain, with the rest obtained from reference TRBV12-5 and TRBJ1-1, is as follows: DARVTQTPRHKVTEMGQEVTMRCQPILGHNTVFWYRQTMMQGLELLAYFRNRAPLDDSGMPKDRFSAEMPDATLATLKIQPSEPRDSAVYFCASAESWGGGEAFFGQGTRLTVV.

V and J are TRBV6-2 or TRBV6-3 and TRBJ2-7; weak D call: TRBD2 (5 bases). This CDR3 comprises 15 residues. V lost 4 bases to trimming and J lost 2 bases, with 15 bases between them. Germline V gene lookup returns CDR1 MNHEY and CDR2 SVGEGT. The CDR3 is CASSSPGTSTYEQYF. CDR3 DNA: TGTGCCAGCAGTTCGCCGGGAACCTCAACCTACGAGCAGTACTTC.

The gene calls are TRBV30 and TRBJ1-4; D not resolved. V dropped 5 bases and J dropped 2 bases, with 9 bases sitting between them. The CDR3 covers 13 residues. Per germline, CDR1 GTSNPN and CDR2 SVGIG (reference sequence). For the CDR3, the DNA is TGTGCCTGGTCGGGAGATACTAATGAAAAACTGTTTTTT. This codes for CAWSGDTNEKLFF.

This chain links TRBV7-8 with TRBJ1-5; D gene ambiguous. The V gene's germline CDR1 is SGHVS and CDR2 FQNEAQ. This CDR3 has 12 amino acids. V was clipped by 5 bases and J by 2 bases, with 4 bases between them. The CDR3: CASSPRNQPQHF. CDR3 DNA: TGTGCCAGCAGCCCTCGCAATCAGCCCCAGCATTTT.

The table lists this clone with a count of one. V usage is TRBV2 and J usage is TRBJ1-6; no firm D call. With 11 bases removed from V and 5 bases from J, the gap between germline ends came to 28 bases. CDR3 length: 18 amino acids. From germline, CDR1 is SNHLY and CDR2 FYNNEI. The CDR3 DNA follows: TGTGCCCCTCTCCAACCCGAGACATCCAACCCCCATAATTCACCCCTCCACTTT. This translates into CAPLQPETSNPHNSPLHF.

This chain connects TRBV5-1 to TRBJ1-2, with 10 positions matching TRBD1. The CDR3 sequence is 16 residues long. The V and J ends lost 0 bases and 6 bases, in that order; junction bases with no gene match: 8. Germline V gene data show CDR1 as SGHRS and CDR2 as YFSETQ. This CDR3 is CASSLAEDRGTDGYTF. The CDR3 DNA is TGCGCCAGCAGCTTGGCCGAGGACAGGGGGACGGATGGCTACACCTTC.

This rearrangement joins TRBV14 to TRBJ1-1; 7 nucleotides match TRBD1. V gave up 3 bases and J gave up 5 bases; unmatched junction bases: 3. Germline-derived CDR1 and CDR2 are SGHDN and FVKESK. This CDR3 comprises 13 residues. The CDR3 nucleotides read TGTGCCAGCAGCCATGACAGGGAAACTGAAGCTTTCTTT. Translated, it gives CASSHDRETEAFF. Filled out from reference TRBV14 and TRBJ1-1, the complete variable domain reads EAGVTQFPSHSVIEKGQTVTLRCDPISGHDNLYWYRRVMGKEIKFLLHFVKESKQDESGMPNNRFLAERTGGTYSTLKVQPAELEDSGVYFCASSHDRETEAFFGQGTRLTVV.

Notes on this clone: Other DNA sequences of this sample code for an identical CDR3. The genes are TRBV7-2 and TRBJ2-7; D is possibly TRBD1 (6 bases). There are 15 residues in the CDR3. CDR1 and CDR2 (germline): SGHTA, FQGNSA. V lost 2 bases and J 3 bases, leaving 14 bases between the germline ends. CDR3 DNA sequence: TGTGCCAGCAGCTTAAGGGGGACGGGGCTCTACGAGCAGTACTTC. As protein: CASSLRGTGLYEQYF.

In its sample, this clone was seen a few times. The chain carries TRBV30 and TRBJ1-2; the D gene is possibly TRBD1 (6 bases). CDR1 is GTSNPN, CDR2 SVGIG, per germline (reference sequence). The CDR3 sequence is 14 residues long. V was trimmed by 5 bases and J by 1 base, leaving 14 bases between them. The CDR3 DNA is TGTGCCTGGCTCGGGGACAAGATTAACTATGGCTACACCTTC. Its translation: CAWLGDKINYGYTF.

This clone has a count of ten or more. V and J are TRBV6-5 and TRBJ2-7; D unclear. The CDR3 contains 11 residues. Trimming removed 6 bases at V and 4 bases at J, with 7 bases between. Germline assignment: CDR1 MNHEY and CDR2 SVGAGI. As DNA, the CDR3 is TGTGCCAGCAGCGACTTATACGAGCAGTACTTC. Its protein product is CASSDLYEQYF.

The chain combines TRBV3-1 (or the pseudogene TRBV3-2) with TRBJ2-5; D might be TRBD2 (5 bases). V dropped 0 bases and J dropped 0 bases, with 11 bases sitting between them. The CDR3 is made up of 16 amino acids. The germline CDR1 and CDR2 sequences are LGHDT and YNNKEL (reference sequence). CDR3 residues: CASSQERVMYQETQYF. CDR3 DNA sequence: TGTGCCAGCAGCCAAGAGAGGGTCATGTACCAAGAGACCCAGTACTTC.

The chain employs TRBV10-2 and TRBJ1-1; no definite D call. The CDR3 has 15 amino acids. Per germline, CDR1 WSHSY and CDR2 SAAADI. Trimming removed 8 bases from V and 3 bases from J, with 19 bases in between. The CDR3 DNA sequence: TGCGCCAGCCTGGGCCGCGAAACGAGCTACACTGAAGCTTTCTTT. Its protein is CASLGRETSYTEAFF.

This clone was recorded a few times. J is TRBJ2-7 and V is TRBV7-3; 7 nucleotides align to TRBD2. The CDR3 sequence is 15 residues long. Germline V gene data show CDR1 as SGHTA and CDR2 as FQGTGA. Germline trimming cut 5 bases from V and 2 bases from J; bases unmatched to any gene: 9. The CDR3 DNA sequence: TGTGCCAGCAGCCAAGGGAGGGGTGAGACCTACGAGCAGTACTTC. Protein: CASSQGRGETYEQYF.

This clone was seen a handful of times. The chain employs TRBV14 and TRBJ1-6; no clear D gene. Trimming stripped 4 bases from V and 4 bases from J, with 5 bases between. CDR3 length equals 13 residues. Germline V CDR1 and CDR2: SGHDN, FVKESK. CDR3 sequence (DNA): TGTGCCAGCAGCCTTCTGTATAATTCACCCCTCCACTTT. This gives the protein CASSLLYNSPLHF.

The chain has TRBV6-1 and TRBJ1-2; possible D gene TRBD1, 6 bases. The CDR3 loop spans 14 amino acids. The germline V and J ends were trimmed by 8 bases and 3 bases, with 16 bases remaining between them. Looked up from germline, CDR1 is MNHNS and CDR2 is SASEGT. The CDR3 loop is CASRGTGFDYGYTF. For the CDR3, the DNA is TGTGCCAGCCGCGGAACAGGGTTTGACTATGGCTACACCTTC.

This sequence joins TRBV9 and TRBJ2-7; D unclear. CDR1 and CDR2 (germline): SGDLS, YYNGEE. Trimming shortened V by 1 base and J by 6 bases, and 14 bases separated the two germline ends. The length of the CDR3 is 14 residues. CDR3 DNA: TGTGCCAGCAGCGTAACCCCCACCCCTACCGAGCAGTACTTC. It codes for CASSVTPTPTEQYF. The variable domain in full, completed from reference TRBV9 and TRBJ2-7, reads DSGVTQTPKHLITATGQRVTLRCSPRSGDLSVYWYQQSLDQGLQFLIQYYNGEERAKGNILERFSAQQFPDLHSELNLSSLELGDSALYFCASSVTPTPTEQYFGPGTRLTVT.

Concerning this clone: Lacking the conserved final phenylalanine or tryptophan, this CDR3 likely reflects a read error. Because the CDR3's place on the DNA is in doubt, the DNA is left out and the CDR3 is given as listed by TCRdb. The chain has TRBV6-4 and TRBJ1-2. The germline gives CDR1 MRHNA, CDR2 SNTAGT. The CDR3 is made up of 16 amino acids, end residues included. The CDR3: CASSHSGGGFSVAVKC.